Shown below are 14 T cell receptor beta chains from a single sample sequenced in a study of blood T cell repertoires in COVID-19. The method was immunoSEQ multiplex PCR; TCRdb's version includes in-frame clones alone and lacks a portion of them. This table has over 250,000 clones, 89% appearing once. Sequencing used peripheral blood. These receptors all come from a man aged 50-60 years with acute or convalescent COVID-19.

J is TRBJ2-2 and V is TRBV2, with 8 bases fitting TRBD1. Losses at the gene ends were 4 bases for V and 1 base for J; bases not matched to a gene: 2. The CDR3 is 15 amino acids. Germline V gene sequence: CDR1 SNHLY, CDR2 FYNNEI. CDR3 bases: TGTGCCAGCAGTGGGACAGGGAGGAACACCGGGGAGCTGTTTTTT. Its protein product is CASSGTGRNTGELFF.

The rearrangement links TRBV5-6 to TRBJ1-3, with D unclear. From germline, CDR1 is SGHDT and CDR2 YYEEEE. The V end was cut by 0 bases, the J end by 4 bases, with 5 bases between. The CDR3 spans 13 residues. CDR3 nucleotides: TGTGCCAGCAGCTTGGTGGGCGGAAACACCATATATTTT. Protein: CASSLVGGNTIYF.

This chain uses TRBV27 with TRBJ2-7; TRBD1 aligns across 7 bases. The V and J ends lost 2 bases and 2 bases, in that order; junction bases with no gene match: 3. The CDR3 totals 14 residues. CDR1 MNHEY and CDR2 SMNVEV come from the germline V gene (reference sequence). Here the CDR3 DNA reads TGTGCCAGCAGTTTAGAGACAGGGACCTACGAGCAGTACTTC. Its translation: CASSLETGTYEQYF.

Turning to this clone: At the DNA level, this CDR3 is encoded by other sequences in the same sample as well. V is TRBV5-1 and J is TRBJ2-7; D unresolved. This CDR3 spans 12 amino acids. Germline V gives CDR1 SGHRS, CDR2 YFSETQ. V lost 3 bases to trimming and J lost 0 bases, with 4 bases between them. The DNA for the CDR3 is TGCGCCAGCAGCTCTAGCTCCTACGAGCAGTACTTC. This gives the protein CASSSSSYEQYF.

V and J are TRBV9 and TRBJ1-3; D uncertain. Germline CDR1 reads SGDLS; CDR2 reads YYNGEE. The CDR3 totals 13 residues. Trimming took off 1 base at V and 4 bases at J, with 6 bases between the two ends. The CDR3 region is CASSVQAGNTIYF. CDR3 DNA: TGTGCCAGCAGCGTACAGGCAGGAAACACCATATATTTT.

Written as DNA, the CDR3 is TGTGCCTGGGAACAGGGGGCCGGGGGCTACACCTTC. Translating gives CAWEQGAGGYTF. V gene TRBV30 combines with J gene TRBJ1-2, with 9 bases fitting TRBD1. The CDR3 has 12 amino acids. J lost 8 bases, V lost 5 bases, and 6 bases had no gene match. CDR1 and CDR2 from the germline V gene are GTSNPN and SVGIG (reference sequence).

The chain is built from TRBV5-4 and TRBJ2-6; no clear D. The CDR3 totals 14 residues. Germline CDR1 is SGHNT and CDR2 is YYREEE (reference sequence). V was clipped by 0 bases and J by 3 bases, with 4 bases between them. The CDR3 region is CASSLANGANVLTF. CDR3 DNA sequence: TGTGCCAGCAGCTTGGCCAATGGGGCCAACGTCCTGACTTTC.

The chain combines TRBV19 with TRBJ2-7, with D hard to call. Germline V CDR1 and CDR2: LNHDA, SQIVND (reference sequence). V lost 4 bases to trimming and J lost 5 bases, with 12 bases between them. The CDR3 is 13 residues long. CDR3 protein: CASSRRSRDEQYF. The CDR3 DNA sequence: TGTGCCAGTAGTAGGCGATCTCGGGACGAGCAGTACTTC.

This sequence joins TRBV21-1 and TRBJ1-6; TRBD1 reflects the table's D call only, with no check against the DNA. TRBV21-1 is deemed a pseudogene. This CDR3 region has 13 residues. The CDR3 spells CASLDRVDSPLHF. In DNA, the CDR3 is TGTGCCAGCCTAGACAGGGTGGATTCACCCCTCCACTTT.

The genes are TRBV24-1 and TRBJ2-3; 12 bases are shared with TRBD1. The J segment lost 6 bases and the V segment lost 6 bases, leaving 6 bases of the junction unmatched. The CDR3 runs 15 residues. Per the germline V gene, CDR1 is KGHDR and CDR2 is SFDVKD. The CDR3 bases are TGTGCCACCAGTCAAGGGACAGGGGGCTGGGATACGCAGTATTTT. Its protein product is CATSQGTGGWDTQYF.

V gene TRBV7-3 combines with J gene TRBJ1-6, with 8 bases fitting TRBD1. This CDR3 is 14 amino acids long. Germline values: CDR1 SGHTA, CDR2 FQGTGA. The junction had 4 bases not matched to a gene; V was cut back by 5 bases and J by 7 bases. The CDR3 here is CASSVDRGNSPLHF. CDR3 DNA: TGTGCCAGCAGCGTTGACAGGGGAAATTCACCCCTCCACTTT.

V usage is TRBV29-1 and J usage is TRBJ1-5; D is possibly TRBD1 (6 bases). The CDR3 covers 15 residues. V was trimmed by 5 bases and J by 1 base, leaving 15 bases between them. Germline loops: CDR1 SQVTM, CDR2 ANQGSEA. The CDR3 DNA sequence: TGCAGCGTTTCCACAACAGGGACCAGCAATCAGCCCCAGCATTTT. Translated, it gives CSVSTTGTSNQPQHF.

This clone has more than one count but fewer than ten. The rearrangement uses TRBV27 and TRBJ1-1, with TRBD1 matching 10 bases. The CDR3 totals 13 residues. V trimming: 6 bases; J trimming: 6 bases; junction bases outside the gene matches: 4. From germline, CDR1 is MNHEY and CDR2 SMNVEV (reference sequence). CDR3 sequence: CASSRGTGAEAFF. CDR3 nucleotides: TGTGCCAGCAGCCGAGGGACAGGGGCTGAAGCTTTCTTT.

The CDR3 bases are TGTGCCAGCAGCTGGGACCGGACAGGGTCAGAGACCCAGTACTTC. Its translation: CASSWDRTGSETQYF. The chain carries TRBV5-4 and TRBJ2-5; TRBD1 matches 8 bases. Germline V gene lookup returns CDR1 SGHNT and CDR2 YYREEE (reference sequence). CDR3 length: 15 residues. Germline trimming cut 3 bases from V and 4 bases from J; bases unmatched to any gene: 8.